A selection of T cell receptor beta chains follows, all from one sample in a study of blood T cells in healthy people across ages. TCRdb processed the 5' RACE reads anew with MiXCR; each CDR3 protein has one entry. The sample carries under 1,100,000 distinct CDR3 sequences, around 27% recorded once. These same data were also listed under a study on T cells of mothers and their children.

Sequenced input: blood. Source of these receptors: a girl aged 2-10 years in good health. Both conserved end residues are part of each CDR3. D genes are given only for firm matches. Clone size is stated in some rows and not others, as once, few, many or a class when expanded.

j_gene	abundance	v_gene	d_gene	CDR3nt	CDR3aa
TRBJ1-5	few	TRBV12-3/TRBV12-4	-	TGTGCCAGCAGTTTATTCAGGGGCCCTGATCAGCCCCAGCATTTT	CASSLFRGPDQPQHF
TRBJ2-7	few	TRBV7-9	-	TGTGCCAGCAGTGGGACGGCCGCCTACGAGCAGTACTTC	CASSGTAAYEQYF
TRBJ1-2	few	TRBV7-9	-	TGTGCCAGCAGCTTCACTCTAGGACAGATGGGCTACACCTTC	CASSFTLGQMGYTF
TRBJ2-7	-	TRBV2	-	TGTGCCACAGACCGGGACAAAATAGGCTACGAGCAGTACTTC	CATDRDKIGYEQYF
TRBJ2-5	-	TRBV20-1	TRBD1	TGCAGTGTCGAGATGACAGGGGCCGGTTCCCAAGAGACCCAGTACTTC	CSVEMTGAGSQETQYF
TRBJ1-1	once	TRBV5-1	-	TGCGCCAGCGGTATCGCTGAAGCTTTCTTT	CASGIAEAFF
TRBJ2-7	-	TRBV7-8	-	TGTGCCAGCAGCTTAAGTACTGGCCGATTCTACGAGCAGTACTTC	CASSLSTGRFYEQYF
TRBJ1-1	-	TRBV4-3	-	TGCGCCAGCAGCTCGCGTAGTGGTGGGAACACTGAAGCTTTCTTT	CASSSRSGGNTEAFF
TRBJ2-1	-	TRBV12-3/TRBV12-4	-	TGTGCCAGCAGTTTTGTACGGGGAAGAAGCGGGACACAGTTCTTC	CASSFVRGRSGTQFF
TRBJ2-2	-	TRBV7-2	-	TGTGCCAGCAGCTTAGTTTTCTTAGGGGGGGCGAACACCGGGGAGCTGTTTTTT	CASSLVFLGGANTGELFF
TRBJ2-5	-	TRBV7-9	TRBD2	TGTGCCAGCAGCCTGGGACTACCGGGCCAAGAGACCCAGTACTTC	CASSLGLPGQETQYF
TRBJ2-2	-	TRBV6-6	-	TGTGCCAGCACCCCCAATGCCCCCGGTGGGGAGCTGTTTTTT	CASTPNAPGGELFF
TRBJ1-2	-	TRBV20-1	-	TGCAGTGCGACCGACTTGGAAGAGGAGGGCTACACCTTC	CSATDLEEEGYTF
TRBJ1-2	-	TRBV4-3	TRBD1	TGCGCCAGCAGCCAAGACAGCCAGGGGGGGAAAGGCTACACCTTC	CASSQDSQGGKGYTF
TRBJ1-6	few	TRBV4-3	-	TGCGCCAGCAGCCAAGAACAGGGAATCTATAATTCACCCCTCCACTTT	CASSQEQGIYNSPLHF
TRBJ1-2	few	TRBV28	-	TGTGCCAGCAGACAAGACTCATTAGGGGTCTATGGCTACACCTTC	CASRQDSLGVYGYTF